Listed below are T cell receptor beta chains from one sample, sequenced in a study of early T cells in non-severe SARS-CoV-2 infection. From the 5' RACE reads, TCRdb called clonotypes with MiXCR, one entry per CDR3 protein. The sample records roughly 120,000 distinct CDR3 sequences, approximately 15% being singletons. What was sequenced was whole blood. These receptors were taken from an adult who was a healthcare worker with PCR-confirmed SARS-CoV-2 infection or an uninfected control (not recorded which). CDR3s include the opening cysteine and the closing phenylalanine or tryptophan. The order of the fields is CDR3 protein, CDR3 DNA, D gene, J gene, clone size, V gene. The D gene is left open where the match is weak. The size entry is marked missing in some rows and otherwise reads once, few, many or a size class.

CDR3 protein: CASSTWSRVNYGYTF
CDR3 DNA: TGTGCCAGTAGCACCTGGAGCAGGGTGAACTATGGCTACACCTTC
D gene: NA
J gene: TRBJ1-2
clone size: NA
V gene: TRBV19

CDR3 protein: CASSQNGNIQYF
CDR3 DNA: TGTGCCAGCAGCCAAAATGGGAACATTCAGTACTTC
D gene: NA
J gene: TRBJ2-4
clone size: NA
V gene: TRBV3-1

CDR3 protein: CASSLEWGGVHTEAFF
CDR3 DNA: TGTGCCAGCAGCTTAGAGTGGGGGGGCGTTCACACTGAAGCTTTCTTT
D gene: NA
J gene: TRBJ1-1
clone size: NA
V gene: TRBV7-9

CDR3 protein: CASSYARNQPQHF
CDR3 DNA: TGCGCCAGCAGCTACGCTCGCAATCAGCCCCAGCATTTT
D gene: NA
J gene: TRBJ1-5
clone size: many
V gene: TRBV4-1

CDR3 protein: CSARDLAGGRDTQYF
CDR3 DNA: TGCAGTGCTAGAGATCTAGCGGGGGGCCGAGATACGCAGTATTTT
D gene: TRBD2
J gene: TRBJ2-3
clone size: many
V gene: TRBV20-1

CDR3 protein: CSVYSGGRGEKLFF
CDR3 DNA: TGCAGCGTGTACTCGGGAGGAAGAGGAGAAAAACTGTTTTTT
D gene: NA
J gene: TRBJ1-4
clone size: NA
V gene: TRBV29-1

CDR3 protein: CASSTAAATDTQYF
CDR3 DNA: TGTGCCAGTAGCACCGCAGCGGCCACAGATACGCAGTATTTT
D gene: NA
J gene: TRBJ2-3
clone size: NA
V gene: TRBV19

CDR3 protein: CASSPLTGGSTGELFF
CDR3 DNA: TGTGCCAGCAGCCCTCTAACAGGGGGCAGTACCGGGGAGCTGTTTTTT
D gene: TRBD1
J gene: TRBJ2-2
clone size: NA
V gene: TRBV14

CDR3 protein: CSVLRGGIQFF
CDR3 DNA: TGCAGCGTCTTACGAGGGGGTATTCAGTTCTTC
D gene: NA
J gene: TRBJ2-1
clone size: many
V gene: TRBV29-1

CDR3 protein: CAWSTDKAGAFF
CDR3 DNA: TGTGCCTGGAGCACCGACAAGGCTGGAGCTTTCTTT
D gene: NA
J gene: TRBJ1-1
clone size: many
V gene: TRBV30

CDR3 protein: CSVGKGGEQFF
CDR3 DNA: TGCAGCGTTGGAAAGGGAGGTGAGCAGTTCTTC
D gene: NA
J gene: TRBJ2-1
clone size: few
V gene: TRBV29-1

CDR3 protein: CASRVGGNTGELFF
CDR3 DNA: TGTGCCAGCAGGGTGGGGGGAAACACCGGGGAGCTGTTTTTT
D gene: NA
J gene: TRBJ2-2
clone size: many
V gene: TRBV6-1

CDR3 protein: CASGYRVGEQFF
CDR3 DNA: TGTGCTAGTGGTTATAGGGTTGGAGAGCAGTTCTTC
D gene: NA
J gene: TRBJ2-1
clone size: NA
V gene: TRBV12-5

CDR3 protein: CASSSLGREKQYF
CDR3 DNA: TGTGCCAGCAGTTCCCTGGGTAGAGAAAAGCAGTACTTC
D gene: NA
J gene: TRBJ2-7
clone size: NA
V gene: TRBV12-3/TRBV12-4

CDR3 protein: CASRPGTGKNTEAFF
CDR3 DNA: TGTGCCAGCCGTCCCGGGACAGGGAAGAACACTGAAGCTTTCTTT
D gene: TRBD1
J gene: TRBJ1-1
clone size: few
V gene: TRBV7-9

CDR3 protein: CASSPPPTSPTDTQYF
CDR3 DNA: TGTGCCAGCAGCCCCCCCCCGACTAGTCCCACAGATACGCAGTATTTT
D gene: NA
J gene: TRBJ2-3
clone size: few
V gene: TRBV11-2

CDR3 protein: CASSFPIAGGRETQYF
CDR3 DNA: TGTGCCAGCAGTTTCCCAATAGCGGGGGGGCGAGAGACCCAGTACTTC
D gene: TRBD2
J gene: TRBJ2-5
clone size: NA
V gene: TRBV6-6

CDR3 protein: CAWGRDRPYGYTF
CDR3 DNA: TGTGCCTGGGGGAGAGACAGACCCTATGGCTACACCTTC
D gene: NA
J gene: TRBJ1-2
clone size: NA
V gene: TRBV30

CDR3 protein: CASSLAGSGGQETQYF
CDR3 DNA: TGCGCCAGCAGCTTGGCCGGTTCGGGGGGACAAGAGACCCAGTACTTC
D gene: TRBD2
J gene: TRBJ2-5
clone size: NA
V gene: TRBV5-1

CDR3 protein: CASSLAGIRGGIQYF
CDR3 DNA: TGTGCCAGCAGCTTAGCGGGAATACGGGGAGGCATTCAGTACTTC
D gene: NA
J gene: TRBJ2-4
clone size: many
V gene: TRBV7-6